The next 25 T cell receptor beta chains were all read from a single sample in a study of vaccination and CD4 T cells after COVID-19. Their specific antigens are unknown. Sequenced with the Oncomine TCR Beta short-read assay was DNA taken from cultured CD4+ T cells. Genomic DNA was taken out of cultured CD4+ T cells by extraction. TCRdb re-called the PCR reads through MiXCR, storing one row per CDR3 protein. This sample has about 11,000 distinct CDR3 sequences, with almost 40% found just once. Noted treatment: approximately 11-day PBMC culture with coronavirus spike peptide pools or control peptides (ViraFEST assay). Gathered ahead of the COVID-19 pandemic (2011-2018) were the CD4+ T cells of the unexposed donor. The sequenced sample consisted of CD4+ T cells from blood, cultured in vitro. Receptors originate from a human donor in good health.

This chain joins TRBV20-1 and TRBJ2-5; 7 positions agree with TRBD2. V lost 6 bases, J lost 2 bases, and 6 bases stayed unmatched. This CDR3 has 13 amino acids. Germline V gene sequence: CDR1 DFQATT, CDR2 SNEGSKA (reference sequence). CDR3 in amino acids: CSAPPGGQETQYF. The CDR3 DNA is TGCAGTGCCCCCCCGGGGGGTCAAGAGACCCAGTACTTC.

This clonotype was detected only a few times. The rearrangement uses TRBV20-1 and TRBJ1-2, with a tentative D call TRBD1 (6 bases). With 5 bases removed from V and 4 bases from J, the gap between germline ends came to 11 bases. Germline assignment: CDR1 DFQATT and CDR2 SNEGSKA (reference sequence). The CDR3 is 12 residues long. The CDR3 nucleotides are TGCAGTGCTCCGGACAGCCGCTATGGCTACACCTTC. Translated: CSAPDSRYGYTF.

In its sample, this clonotype was seen a few times. The CDR3 coding sequence is TGCAGTGCTAGAGATGGGGGGCGCGTGAACACTGAAGCTTTCTTT. This codes for CSARDGGRVNTEAFF. The V and J genes are TRBV20-1 and TRBJ1-1; tentative D call: TRBD1 (6 bases). Germline-derived CDR1 and CDR2 are DFQATT and SNEGSKA (reference sequence). Trimming took 0 bases from V and 0 from J, leaving 11 bases between them. The length of the CDR3 is 15 residues.

The rearrangement uses TRBV15 and TRBJ1-5; D not certain. Germline lookup yields CDR1 LNHNV and CDR2 YYDKDF (reference sequence). With 0 bases removed from V and 1 base from J, the gap between germline ends came to 4 bases. This CDR3 comprises 14 residues. In DNA, the CDR3 is TGTGCCACCAGCAGAGAGGGGAGCAATCAGCCCCAGCATTTT. Amino acids: CATSREGSNQPQHF.

The V and J genes are TRBV11-2 and TRBJ1-6; a weak D match, TRBD1 (6 bases). The CDR3 has 14 amino acids. V gave up 3 bases and J gave up 4 bases, with 7 bases separating them. Germline V gene sequence: CDR1 SGHAT, CDR2 FQNNGV. The CDR3: CASSFGQYNSPLHF. DNA of the CDR3: TGTGCCAGCAGCTTCGGACAGTATAATTCACCCCTCCACTTT.

The V gene is TRBV7-2, the J gene TRBJ1-2, with 7 nucleotides matching TRBD1. The CDR3 is 13 residues long. With 6 bases clipped from V and 8 bases from J, the junction kept 9 bases outside the gene matches. In germline, CDR1 is SGHTA, CDR2 FQGNSA. Here the CDR3 reads CASRIQGGMGYTF. CDR3 nucleotides: TGTGCCAGCAGGATACAAGGGGGCATGGGCTACACCTTC.

This chain connects TRBV5-8 to TRBJ1-1; possible D gene TRBD1, 6 bases. The length of the CDR3 is 12 residues. V was trimmed by 4 bases and J by 8 bases, leaving 12 bases between them. The germline V gene encodes CDR1 SGHTS and CDR2 YDEGEE. In DNA form, the CDR3 reads TGTGCCAGCAGCCATGGGGGCCTCGAAGCTTTCTTT. Translating it yields CASSHGGLEAFF.

The chain uses TRBV6-2 or TRBV6-3 and TRBJ2-5, with 9 bases lining up with TRBD1. CDR1 and CDR2 from the germline V gene are MNHEY and SVGEGT. The trim removed 4 bases at V and 0 bases at J, leaving 6 bases unmatched. This CDR3 spans 16 amino acids. CDR3 amino acids: CASSSPGQGYQETQYF. The CDR3 DNA reads as TGTGCCAGCAGTTCCCCGGGACAGGGCTACCAAGAGACCCAGTACTTC.

The CDR3 sequence is CASSSWPGGSYGYTF. CDR3 coding DNA: TGTGCCAGCAGCTCCTGGCCAGGGGGATCCTATGGCTACACCTTC. The chain recombines TRBV7-2 with TRBJ1-2, with TRBD1 matching over 7 bases. Germline V gene lookup returns CDR1 SGHTA and CDR2 FQGNSA. V dropped 4 bases and J dropped 4; count of bases not matched to a gene: 9. CDR3 size: 15 residues. The variable domain in full, completed from reference TRBV7-2 and TRBJ1-2, reads GAGVSQSPSNKVTEKGKDVELRCDPISGHTALYWYRQSLGQGLEFLIYFQGNSAPDKSGLPSDRFSAERTGGSVSTLTIQRTQQEDSAVYLCASSSWPGGSYGYTFGSGTRLTVV.

This clonotype has just a few counts. J is TRBJ2-4 and V is TRBV6-5; 7 nucleotides agree with TRBD1. This CDR3 comprises 15 residues. Germline CDR1 reads MNHEY; CDR2 reads SVGAGI. V was clipped by 4 bases and J by 6 bases; unmatched bases: 9. The CDR3 bases are TGTGCCAGCAGTTCAGCAAGGGGGCTTGGAAACATTCAGTACTTC. Translating gives CASSSARGLGNIQYF.

In this sample, this clonotype is medium-sized. The chain uses TRBV7-8 and TRBJ2-3; 7 bases align to TRBD2. J was trimmed by 5 bases and V by 4 bases; bases with no gene match: 15. From germline, CDR1 is SGHVS and CDR2 FQNEAQ. There are 17 residues in the CDR3. The DNA of the CDR3 is TGTGCCAGCAGCTCTCCGACCACCGGGAGGCAGGGAGATACGCAGTATTTT. It encodes CASSSPTTGRQGDTQYF. Full variable domain (outside the CDR3, taken from reference TRBV7-8 and TRBJ2-3): GAGVSQSPRYKVAKRGQDVALRCDPISGHVSLFWYQQALGQGPEFLTYFQNEAQLDKSGLPSDRFFAERPEGSVSTLKIQRTQQEDSAVYLCASSSPTTGRQGDTQYFGPGTRLTVL.

For the CDR3, the DNA is TGTGCCAGCAGACCGAGCTTTTGGGACGCTGAAGCTTTCTTT. Amino acid sequence: CASRPSFWDAEAFF. V usage is TRBV6-2 or TRBV6-3 and J usage is TRBJ1-1, with a weak D call TRBD1 (5 bases). CDR3 length: 14 amino acids. Germline CDR1 and CDR2: MNHEY and SVGEGT. Deletions cut 6 bases from V and 6 bases from J, with 17 bases between.

This chain links TRBV2 with TRBJ1-2, with 8 positions matching TRBD1. The J segment lost 8 bases and the V segment lost 4 bases, leaving 9 bases of the junction unmatched. The CDR3 spans 14 residues. CDR1 and CDR2 (germline): SNHLY, FYNNEI. CDR3 sequence: CASSAATGVRGYTF. CDR3 nucleotides: TGTGCCAGCAGTGCAGCGACAGGGGTGAGAGGCTACACCTTC.

This clonotype came up a few times. The chain links TRBV6-1 to TRBJ2-2; D is unclear. This CDR3 is built from 13 residues. In germline, CDR1 is MNHNS, CDR2 SASEGT. V was pared by 5 bases and J by 3 bases, with 7 bases between. CDR3: CASSLGHTGELFF. The CDR3 bases are TGTGCCAGCAGTCTAGGACACACCGGGGAGCTGTTTTTT.

The chain couples TRBV2 to TRBJ1-5; possible D gene TRBD1, 6 bases. CDR1 and CDR2 (germline): SNHLY, FYNNEI. Trimming took 5 bases from V and 1 from J, leaving 15 bases between them. The CDR3 consists of 16 residues. In DNA form, the CDR3 reads TGTGCCAGCAGTTACCGGGACAACAGAAGCAATCAGCCCCAGCATTTT. It encodes CASSYRDNRSNQPQHF.

This chain connects TRBV7-9 to TRBJ2-7; 10 nucleotides match TRBD2. The CDR3 contains 13 residues. V shed 4 bases, J shed 3 bases, and the junction held 0 bases outside the gene matches. Germline loops: CDR1 SEHNR, CDR2 FQNEAQ (reference sequence). CDR3 coding DNA: TGTGCCAGCAGCTGGACTAGCGGCTACGAGCAGTACTTC. Translated: CASSWTSGYEQYF.

This clonotype was seen more than once but under ten times. The CDR3 sequence: CASSFGGLGMETQYF. The CDR3 DNA sequence: TGTGCCAGCAGCTTCGGGGGACTAGGGATGGAGACCCAGTACTTC. The genes are TRBV7-2 and TRBJ2-5, with 8 bases that match TRBD2. This CDR3 region has 15 residues. J was trimmed by 5 bases and V by 3 bases; bases with no gene match: 8. Germline CDR1 and CDR2: SGHTA and FQGNSA.

This clonotype was detected only a few times. This rearrangement joins TRBV6-1 to TRBJ2-3, with a tentative D call TRBD1 (5 bases). The CDR3 runs 13 residues. In germline, CDR1 is MNHNS, CDR2 SASEGT. The V and J ends lost 6 bases and 6 bases respectively, with 13 bases between them. The CDR3 DNA reads TGTGCCAGCAGACAGGCTGTCTTGGATACGCAGTATTTT. This encodes CASRQAVLDTQYF.

This sequence joins TRBV6-2 or TRBV6-3 and TRBJ2-2; no firm D call. The CDR3 length is 12 residues. The germline V gene encodes CDR1 MNHEY and CDR2 SVGEGT. Trimming left V 5 bases short and J 3 bases short, with 4 bases between. CDR3 protein: CASSQDTGELFF. The CDR3 DNA reads TGTGCCAGCAGTCAAGACACCGGGGAGCTGTTTTTT.

The chain combines TRBV7-2 with TRBJ2-1; 12 bases align to TRBD2. The J segment lost 0 bases and the V segment lost 5 bases, leaving 2 bases of the junction unmatched. The CDR3 extends over 16 amino acids. Germline-derived CDR1 and CDR2 are SGHTA and FQGNSA. This CDR3 is CASSQGLAGSYNEQFF. CDR3 sequence (DNA): TGTGCCAGCAGCCAGGGACTAGCGGGCTCCTACAATGAGCAGTTCTTC.

The CDR3 loop reads CASSRTGDIRFEQYF. CDR3 sequence (DNA): TGTGCCAGCAGCCGAACAGGGGACATTAGATTCGAGCAGTACTTC. The V call is TRBV27, the J call TRBJ2-7; TRBD1 matches 7 bases. CDR1 MNHEY and CDR2 SMNVEV come from the germline V gene (reference sequence). Germline trimming cut 6 bases from V and 6 bases from J; bases unmatched to any gene: 14. CDR3 length: 15 residues.

This chain connects TRBV28 to TRBJ2-1; possible D gene TRBD2, 5 bases. The germline V gene encodes CDR1 MDHEN and CDR2 SYDVKM. V shed 7 bases and J shed 2 bases, with 12 bases lying between them. The CDR3 length is 14 residues. CDR3 nucleotide sequence: TGTGCCAGCATTAACGGCGGGCCCTACAATGAGCAGTTCTTC. As protein: CASINGGPYNEQFF.

In this sample, this clonotype turned up a few times. This chain joins TRBV20-1 and TRBJ2-7, with 12 positions matching TRBD2. CDR1 is DFQATT, CDR2 SNEGSKA, per germline (reference sequence). V lost 1 base and J lost 5; bases outside the gene matches: 15. The length of the CDR3 is 18 residues. CDR3 loop: CSARVTGLAGFSGHEQYF. As DNA, the CDR3 is TGCAGTGCTAGAGTCACAGGACTAGCGGGGTTCAGTGGGCACGAGCAGTACTTC.

This clonotype was counted only a few times. The chain employs TRBV10-2 and TRBJ2-7, with 7 bases aligning to TRBD1. The CDR3 spans 13 residues. Germline CDR1 and CDR2: WSHSY and SAAADI. Losses at the gene ends were 4 bases for V and 2 bases for J; bases not matched to a gene: 2. The CDR3 region is CASSAGTAYEQYF. The CDR3 region has the DNA TGCGCCAGCAGTGCCGGGACAGCCTACGAGCAGTACTTC.

This clonotype was found a few times. V usage is TRBV7-8 and J usage is TRBJ2-5; 7 bases line up with TRBD1. The V and J ends lost 1 base and 2 bases, in that order; junction bases with no gene match: 13. Germline CDR1 is SGHVS and CDR2 is FQNEAQ. This CDR3 is 18 amino acids long. This chain's CDR3 is CASSLDRGRQGQQETQYF. The CDR3 coding sequence is TGTGCCAGCAGCTTAGATCGGGGTAGACAGGGTCAACAAGAGACCCAGTACTTC.